This T cell receptor (beta chain) was identified in a study of OX40 agonist ivuxolimab in advanced cancers. The overall study: Patients receiving dose escalation had hepatocellular carcinoma, melanoma, renal cell or head and neck cancer. Study-level points and caveats: At 0.1 to 3.0 mg/kg and by week 6, clonal expansion occurred in CD4+ and CD8+ blood T cells.

In the case of this clone: Its antigen remains unidentified.

This CDR3 is built from 17 residues. V lost 6 bases and J 0 bases, leaving 18 bases between the germline ends. The germline V gene has CDR1 LNHDA and CDR2 SQIVND (reference sequence). TCRdb's table, derived via immunoSEQ multiplex PCR, lists solely in-frame clones and lacks some. This table holds some 74,000 clones, 82% found once. The starting material was CD4+ or CD8+ T cells sorted from blood, obtained in a trial of the OX40 agonist ivuxolimab. This TCR was recovered from an adult with an advanced solid tumor such as melanoma, head and neck, liver or kidney cancer. V usage is TRBV19 and J usage is TRBJ2-1; no firm D call. The chain's CDR3 is CASRALWVQSSYNEQFF. The CDR3 DNA sequence: TGTGCCAGTAGGGCCTTATGGGTTCAAAGCTCCTACAATGAGCAGTTCTTC.